These 10 T cell receptor beta chains came from one sample sequenced in a study of T cells after yellow fever vaccination. Each CDR3 protein is one row after TCRdb ran MiXCR on the 5' RACE reads. The sample lists 500,000 to 650,000 distinct CDR3 sequences, 12% seen once, with 14% to 15% in the top ten. Sample: PBMCs, taken on the day of the yellow fever booster vaccination. The receptors were gathered from a man younger than 45 who received the YFV17D yellow fever vaccine.

This clonotype was counted only a few times. V gene TRBV7-6 combines with J gene TRBJ2-1, with 9 bases that match TRBD2. The V segment lost 4 bases and the J segment 8 bases; nucleotides outside the gene matches: 12. The CDR3 extends over 16 amino acids. CDR1 and CDR2 from the germline V gene are SGHVS and FNYEAQ. CDR3 nucleotide sequence: TGTGCCAGCAGCTGGATGATAGCGGGAGTGGATTATGAGCAGTTCTTC. Protein sequence: CASSWMIAGVDYEQFF.

As DNA, the CDR3 is TGTGCCAGCAACCTCCCCATACAGGGATGGAATGAGCAGTTCTTC. It is translated as CASNLPIQGWNEQFF. The chain combines TRBV12-3 or TRBV12-4 with TRBJ2-1; maybe TRBD1 (6 bases). This CDR3 comprises 15 residues. Trimming pared 7 bases from V and 7 bases from J, leaving 20 bases between.

This clonotype was recorded many times. The rearrangement joins TRBV15 to TRBJ2-3; 8 bases agree with TRBD2. V trimming: 3 bases; J trimming: 4 bases; junction bases outside the gene matches: 3. Germline CDR1 and CDR2: LNHNV and YYDKDF (reference sequence). There are 14 residues in the CDR3. The CDR3 DNA reads as TGTGCCACCAGCAGGGGACTAGGCGCAGATACGCAGTATTTT. Translated: CATSRGLGADTQYF.

This clonotype was picked up a small number of times. The J gene is TRBJ2-7, the V gene TRBV5-1; D is perhaps TRBD1 or TRBD2 (5 bases each). This CDR3 comprises 13 residues. Germline V gene sequence: CDR1 SGHRS, CDR2 YFSETQ. Trimming left V 4 bases short and J 2 bases short, with 10 bases between. The CDR3 nucleotides are TGCGCCAGCAGCAGGGACCCCACCTACGAGCAGTACTTC. Protein product: CASSRDPTYEQYF. The full variable domain, in which reference TRBV5-1 and TRBJ2-7 provide the parts outside the CDR3, is KAGVTQTPRYLIKTRGQQVTLSCSPISGHRSVSWYQQTPGQGLQFLFEYFSETQRNKGNFPGRFSGRQFSNSRSEMNVSTLELGDSALYLCASSRDPTYEQYFGPGTRLTVT.

The genes are TRBV29-1 and TRBJ2-7; 11 nucleotides match TRBD2. The V and J ends lost 7 bases and 3 bases, in that order; junction bases with no gene match: 5. Germline CDR1 is SQVTM and CDR2 is ANQGSEA. This CDR3 has 13 amino acids. The CDR3 sequence is CSAGGLADYEQYF. The CDR3 DNA reads as TGCAGCGCCGGGGGACTAGCGGACTACGAGCAGTACTTC.

The genes are TRBV4-3 and TRBJ1-2, with D perhaps matching TRBD1 (6 bases). The CDR3 runs 16 residues. Germline V gene data show CDR1 as LGHNA and CDR2 as YSLEER. V was cut by 3 bases and J by 4 bases, with 18 bases left in between. The CDR3 bases are TGCGCCAGCAGCCAGGCTTTACAGGGTGGGGGCTATGGCTACACCTTC. Its protein is CASSQALQGGGYGYTF.

This chain uses TRBV3-1 with TRBJ1-1; D gene unclear. Germline values: CDR1 LGHDT, CDR2 YNNKEL (reference sequence). The CDR3 runs 13 residues. The V end lost 4 bases, the J end lost 6 bases, and 12 bases lay between the germline ends. The CDR3 sequence is CASSLILGSEAFF. DNA for the CDR3: TGTGCCAGCAGCCTGATTTTGGGCTCTGAAGCTTTCTTT. Full variable domain (missing parts from reference TRBV3-1 and TRBJ1-1): DTAVSQTPKYLVTQMGNDKSIKCEQNLGHDTMYWYKQDSKKFLKIMFSYNNKELIINETVPNRFSPKSPDKAHLNLHINSLELGDSAVYFCASSLILGSEAFFGQGTRLTVV.

The chain recombines TRBV20-1 with TRBJ2-7; D might be TRBD2 (7 bases). The V gene lost 0 bases and the J gene lost 0 bases, with 15 bases spanning the gap. Germline CDR1 DFQATT, CDR2 SNEGSKA (reference sequence). There are 16 residues in the CDR3. CDR3 sequence: CSARDGGATPSYEQYF. CDR3 bases: TGCAGTGCTAGAGATGGGGGGGCCACCCCCTCCTACGAGCAGTACTTC.

V and J are TRBV30 and TRBJ2-1, with 7 bases fitting TRBD1. V shed 1 base and J 3 bases; nucleotides not matched to a gene: 3. The CDR3 has 14 amino acids. The germline V gene encodes CDR1 GTSNPN and CDR2 SVGIG (reference sequence). The CDR3 region has the DNA TGTGCCTGGAGTGCAGGGGGTGGCTACAATGAGCAGTTCTTC. Translated, it gives CAWSAGGGYNEQFF.

A word on this clonotype: The junction departs from germline at one end; a sequencing error may be responsible. The V gene is TRBV7-8, the J gene TRBJ2-7; 14 nucleotides agree with TRBD2. In germline, CDR1 is SGHVS, CDR2 FQNEAQ. The CDR3 covers 18 residues. CDR3 sequence (DNA): TGTTCCAGCAGCTTAGCGGGACTAGCGGGAGTGCGGTCCTACGAGCAGTACTTC. Its protein product is CSSSLAGLAGVRSYEQYF.